The clone carrying this T cell receptor beta chain was counted between two and nine times. The antigen is unknown. The time point here: newly diagnosed GD, antithyroid drugs for less than 3 months. PBMC RNA was the source of the TCR library. This entry belongs to a study of regulatory T cells in long-lasting Graves disease. General observations from the study: The sample size was small, and this may have reduced accuracy. Thyroid tissue went unexamined; only peripheral blood was analyzed.

CDR3-region Arm-PCR and iRepertoire HTBI primers produced the TCR beta libraries. Each CDR3 protein gets one entry after TCRdb re-called the multiplex PCR reads with MiXCR. The sample includes about 350,000 distinct CDR3 sequences, approximately 16% of them seen just once. Per germline, CDR1 LGHNA and CDR2 YNFKEQ. V was clipped by 3 bases and J by 6 bases, with 20 bases between them. The CDR3 covers 17 residues. In addition, the sample was reused for a study of T cells in Graves' hyperthyroidism and ophthalmopathy. As reported in that work: Stable hyperthyroidism and ophthalmopathy were separated using 13 V-J signatures.

The source of this sequence is a man in his forties with Graves disease. The sample in question was peripheral blood mononuclear cells (PBMCs), obtained at new diagnosis, from a patient treated with antithyroid drugs. This chain links TRBV4-2 with TRBJ2-2, with D perhaps TRBD1 or TRBD2 (5 bases each). CDR3 bases: TGTGCCAGCAGCCAGTTGGCAGGGAGATTAAAGTCCGGGGAGCTGTTTTTT. It specifies CASSQLAGRLKSGELFF.